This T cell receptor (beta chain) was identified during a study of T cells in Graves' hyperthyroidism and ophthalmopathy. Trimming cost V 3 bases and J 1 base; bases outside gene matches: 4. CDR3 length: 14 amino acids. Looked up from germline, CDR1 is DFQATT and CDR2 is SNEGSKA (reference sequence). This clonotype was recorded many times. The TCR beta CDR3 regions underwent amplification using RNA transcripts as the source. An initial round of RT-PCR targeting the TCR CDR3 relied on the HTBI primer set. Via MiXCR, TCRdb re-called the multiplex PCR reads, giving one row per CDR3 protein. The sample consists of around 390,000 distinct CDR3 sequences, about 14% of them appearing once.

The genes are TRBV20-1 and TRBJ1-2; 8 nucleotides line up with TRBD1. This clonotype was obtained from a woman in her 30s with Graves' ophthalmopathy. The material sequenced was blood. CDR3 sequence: CSARGTGNNYGYTF. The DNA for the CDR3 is TGCAGTGCTAGGGGGACAGGAAATAACTATGGCTACACCTTC.